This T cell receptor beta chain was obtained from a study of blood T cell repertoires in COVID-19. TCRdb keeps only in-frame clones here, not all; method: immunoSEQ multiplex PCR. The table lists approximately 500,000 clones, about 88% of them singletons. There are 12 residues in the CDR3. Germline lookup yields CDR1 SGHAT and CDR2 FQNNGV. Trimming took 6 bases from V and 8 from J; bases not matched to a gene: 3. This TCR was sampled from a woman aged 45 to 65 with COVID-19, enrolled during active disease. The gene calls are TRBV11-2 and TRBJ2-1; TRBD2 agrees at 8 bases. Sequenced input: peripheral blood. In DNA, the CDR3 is TGTGCCAGCAGAACCGGGAGGGATGAGCAGTTCTTC. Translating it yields CASRTGRDEQFF.